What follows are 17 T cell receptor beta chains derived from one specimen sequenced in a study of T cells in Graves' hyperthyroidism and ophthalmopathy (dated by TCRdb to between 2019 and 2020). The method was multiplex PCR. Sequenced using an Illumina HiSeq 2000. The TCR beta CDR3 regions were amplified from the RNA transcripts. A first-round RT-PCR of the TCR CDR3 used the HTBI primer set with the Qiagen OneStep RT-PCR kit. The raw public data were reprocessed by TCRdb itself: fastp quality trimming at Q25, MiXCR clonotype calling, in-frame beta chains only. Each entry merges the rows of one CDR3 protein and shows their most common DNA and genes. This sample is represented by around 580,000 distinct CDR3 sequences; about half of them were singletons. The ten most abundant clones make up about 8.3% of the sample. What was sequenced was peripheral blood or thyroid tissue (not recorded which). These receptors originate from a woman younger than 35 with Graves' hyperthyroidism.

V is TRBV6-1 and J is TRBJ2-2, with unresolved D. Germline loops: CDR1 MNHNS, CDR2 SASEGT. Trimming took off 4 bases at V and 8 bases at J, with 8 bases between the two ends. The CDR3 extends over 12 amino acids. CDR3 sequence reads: CASSVASGELFF. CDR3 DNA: TGTGCCAGCAGTGTTGCGTCGGGGGAGCTGTTTTTT.

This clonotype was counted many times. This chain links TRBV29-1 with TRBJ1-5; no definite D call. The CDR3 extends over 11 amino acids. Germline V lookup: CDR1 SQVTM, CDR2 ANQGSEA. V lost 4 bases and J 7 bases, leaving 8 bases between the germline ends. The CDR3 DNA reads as TGCAGCGTTGGTCCGGGGCAGCCCCAGCATTTT. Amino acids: CSVGPGQPQHF.

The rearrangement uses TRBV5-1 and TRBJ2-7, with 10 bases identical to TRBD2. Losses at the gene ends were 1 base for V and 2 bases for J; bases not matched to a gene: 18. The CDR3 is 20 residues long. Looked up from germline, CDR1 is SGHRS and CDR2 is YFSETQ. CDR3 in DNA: TGCGCCAGCAGCTTGATCCCCACCAATTTAGCGGGAGGAGCCACCTACGAGCAGTACTTC. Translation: CASSLIPTNLAGGATYEQYF.

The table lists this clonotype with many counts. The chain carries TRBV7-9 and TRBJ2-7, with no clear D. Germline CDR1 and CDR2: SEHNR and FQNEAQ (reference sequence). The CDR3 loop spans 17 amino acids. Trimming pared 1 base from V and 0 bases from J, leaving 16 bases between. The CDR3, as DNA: TGTGCCAGCAGCTTAGGATATCGCGGTGTAAGCTCCTACGAGCAGTACTTC. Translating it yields CASSLGYRGVSSYEQYF.

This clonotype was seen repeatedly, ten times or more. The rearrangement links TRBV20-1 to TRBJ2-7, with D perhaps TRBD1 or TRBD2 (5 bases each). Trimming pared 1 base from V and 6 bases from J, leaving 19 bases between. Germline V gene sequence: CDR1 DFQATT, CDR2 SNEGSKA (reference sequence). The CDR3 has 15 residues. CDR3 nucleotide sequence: TGCAGTGCTAGAGGTCAAGAGGGCAGGGTGGGCGAGCAGTACTTC. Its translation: CSARGQEGRVGEQYF.

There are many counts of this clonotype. CDR3 in DNA: TGCGCCAGCACCTCGGCTAATAAGAACACTGAAGCTTTCTTT. Encoded protein: CASTSANKNTEAFF. The rearrangement joins TRBV4-1 to TRBJ1-1; D ambiguous. The germline CDR1 and CDR2 sequences are MGHRA and YSYEKL. The ends were cut back, 7 bases at V and 1 base at J, with 13 bases in the middle. This CDR3 has 14 amino acids.

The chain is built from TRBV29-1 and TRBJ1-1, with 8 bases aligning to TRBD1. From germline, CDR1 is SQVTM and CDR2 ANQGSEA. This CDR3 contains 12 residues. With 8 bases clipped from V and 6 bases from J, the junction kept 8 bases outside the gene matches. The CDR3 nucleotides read TGCAGCTCACGAGCGACAGGGGCTGAAGCTTTCTTT. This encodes CSSRATGAEAFF. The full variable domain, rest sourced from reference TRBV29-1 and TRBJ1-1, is SAVISQKPSRDICQRGTSLTIQCQVDSQVTMMFWYRQQPGQSLTLIATANQGSEATYESGFVIDKFPISRPNLTFSTLTVSNMSPEDSSIYLCSSRATGAEAFFGQGTRLTVV.

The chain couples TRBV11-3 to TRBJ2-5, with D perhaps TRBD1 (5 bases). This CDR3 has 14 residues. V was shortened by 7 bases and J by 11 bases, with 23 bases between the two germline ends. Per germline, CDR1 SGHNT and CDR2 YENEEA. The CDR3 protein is CASTLDTFTDTQYF. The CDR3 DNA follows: TGTGCCAGCACCCTGGACACCTTCACAGATACGCAGTACTTC. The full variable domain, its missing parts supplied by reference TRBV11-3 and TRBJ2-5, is EAGVVQSPRYKIIEKKQPVAFWCNPISGHNTLYWYLQNLGQGPELLIRYENEEAVDDSQLPKDRFSAERLKGVDSTLKIQPAELGDSAVYLCASTLDTFTDTQYFGPGTRLLVL.

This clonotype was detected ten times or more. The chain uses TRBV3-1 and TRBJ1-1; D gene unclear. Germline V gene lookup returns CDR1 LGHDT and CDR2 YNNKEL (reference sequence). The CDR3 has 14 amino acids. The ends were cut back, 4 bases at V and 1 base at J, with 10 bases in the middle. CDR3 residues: CASSLSGWNTEAFF. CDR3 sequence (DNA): TGTGCCAGCAGCCTCTCTGGCTGGAACACTGAAGCTTTCTTT. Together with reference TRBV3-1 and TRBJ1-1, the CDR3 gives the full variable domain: DTAVSQTPKYLVTQMGNDKSIKCEQNLGHDTMYWYKQDSKKFLKIMFSYNNKELIINETVPNRFSPKSPDKAHLNLHINSLELGDSAVYFCASSLSGWNTEAFFGQGTRLTVV.

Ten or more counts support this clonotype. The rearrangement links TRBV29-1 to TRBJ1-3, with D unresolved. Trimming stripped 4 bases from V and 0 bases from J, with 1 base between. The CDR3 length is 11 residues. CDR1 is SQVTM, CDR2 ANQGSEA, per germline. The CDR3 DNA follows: TGCAGCGTTGTCTCTGGAAACACCATATATTTT. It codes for CSVVSGNTIYF. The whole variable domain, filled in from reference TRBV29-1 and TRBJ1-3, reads SAVISQKPSRDICQRGTSLTIQCQVDSQVTMMFWYRQQPGQSLTLIATANQGSEATYESGFVIDKFPISRPNLTFSTLTVSNMSPEDSSIYLCSVVSGNTIYFGEGSWLTVV.

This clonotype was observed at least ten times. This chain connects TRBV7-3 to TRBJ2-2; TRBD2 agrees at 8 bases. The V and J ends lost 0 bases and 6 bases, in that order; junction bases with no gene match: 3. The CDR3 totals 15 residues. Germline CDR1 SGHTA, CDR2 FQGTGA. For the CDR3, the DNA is TGTGCCAGCAGCTTAACAGCGGGAGACCCCGGGGAGCTGTTTTTT. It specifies CASSLTAGDPGELFF.

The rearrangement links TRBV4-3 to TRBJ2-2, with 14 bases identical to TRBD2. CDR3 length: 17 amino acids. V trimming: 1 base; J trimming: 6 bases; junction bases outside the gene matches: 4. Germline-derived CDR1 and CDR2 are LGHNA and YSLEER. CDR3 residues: CASSQGLAGGKAGELFF. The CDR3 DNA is TGCGCCAGCAGCCAAGGACTAGCGGGAGGGAAGGCCGGGGAGCTGTTTTTT.

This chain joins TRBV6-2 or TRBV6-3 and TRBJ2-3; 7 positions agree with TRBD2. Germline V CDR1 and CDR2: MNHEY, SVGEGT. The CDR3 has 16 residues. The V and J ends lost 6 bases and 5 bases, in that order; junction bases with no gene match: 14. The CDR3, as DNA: TGTGCCAGCAGACCTCGGGTGGGAGGGCCCATAGATACGCAGTATTTT. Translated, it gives CASRPRVGGPIDTQYF.

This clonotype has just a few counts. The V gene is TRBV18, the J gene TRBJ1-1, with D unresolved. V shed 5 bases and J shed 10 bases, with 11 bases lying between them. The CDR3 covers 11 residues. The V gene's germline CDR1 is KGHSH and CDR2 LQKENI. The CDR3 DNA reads TGTGCCAGCTCAATGAAGGATTCAGCTTTCTTT. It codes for CASSMKDSAFF. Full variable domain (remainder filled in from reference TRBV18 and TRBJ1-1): NAGVMQNPRHLVRRRGQEARLRCSPMKGHSHVYWYRQLPEEGLKFMVYLQKENIIDESGMPKERFSAEFPKEGPSILRIQQVVRGDSAAYFCASSMKDSAFFGQGTRLTVV.

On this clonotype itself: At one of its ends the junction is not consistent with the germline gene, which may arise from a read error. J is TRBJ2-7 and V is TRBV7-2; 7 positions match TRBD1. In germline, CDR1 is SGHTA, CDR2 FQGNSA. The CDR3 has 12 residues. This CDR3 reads CASTDRNYEQYF. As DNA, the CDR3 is TGCGCCAGCACGGACAGGAACTACGAGCAGTACTTC.

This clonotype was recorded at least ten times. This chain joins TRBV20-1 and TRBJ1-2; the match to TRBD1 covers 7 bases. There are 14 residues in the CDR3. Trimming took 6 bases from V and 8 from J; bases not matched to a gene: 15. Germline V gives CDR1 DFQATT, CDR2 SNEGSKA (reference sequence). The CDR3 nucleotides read TGCAGTGCCCCCGGACAGGTTAGGCGCCAGGGCTACACCTTC. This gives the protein CSAPGQVRRQGYTF.

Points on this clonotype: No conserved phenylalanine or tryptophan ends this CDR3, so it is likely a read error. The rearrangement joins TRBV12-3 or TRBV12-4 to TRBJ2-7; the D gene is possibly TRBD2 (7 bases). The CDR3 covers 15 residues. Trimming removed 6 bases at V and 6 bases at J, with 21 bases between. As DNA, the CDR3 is TGTGCCAGCAGCTCCCCACTGCGGGGAGGGGGCGAGCAGTACCTC. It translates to CASSSPLRGGGEQYL.